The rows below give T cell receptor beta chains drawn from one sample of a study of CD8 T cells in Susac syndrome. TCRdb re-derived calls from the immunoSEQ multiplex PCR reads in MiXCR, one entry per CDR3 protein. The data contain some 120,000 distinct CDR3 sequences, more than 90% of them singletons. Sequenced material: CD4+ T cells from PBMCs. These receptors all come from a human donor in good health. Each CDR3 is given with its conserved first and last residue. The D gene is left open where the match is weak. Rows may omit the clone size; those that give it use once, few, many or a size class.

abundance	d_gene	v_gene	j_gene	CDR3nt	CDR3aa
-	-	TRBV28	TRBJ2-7	TGTGCCAGCAGCATTACTAGAAACGAGCAGTACTTC	CASSITRNEQYF
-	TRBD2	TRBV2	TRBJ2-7	TGTGCCAGCAAAATAGCGGGAGATCCTTACGAGCAGTACTTC	CASKIAGDPYEQYF
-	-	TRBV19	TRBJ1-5	TGTGCCAGTAGTATTTTCAGTGGGCGTGAGGCCCAGCATTTT	CASSIFSGREAQHF
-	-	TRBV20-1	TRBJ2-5	TGCAGTGCTAGAGATCTACTAGCTCGTCATCGGGAGACCCAGTACTTC	CSARDLLARHRETQYF
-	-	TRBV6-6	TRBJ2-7	TGTGCCAGCAGTTACGGACCCTCTGGCGAGCAGTACTTC	CASSYGPSGEQYF
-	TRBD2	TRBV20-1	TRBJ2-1	TGCAGTGCTAGTAAAGGGACTAGCGGTTACAATGAGCAGTTCTTC	CSASKGTSGYNEQFF
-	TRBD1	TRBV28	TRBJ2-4	TGTGCCAGCAGTTCCCCAAAGGACAGGGGGGGCAAAAACATTCAGTACTTC	CASSSPKDRGGKNIQYF
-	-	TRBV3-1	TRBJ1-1	TGTGCCAGCAGCCAAGATCGTGGTTACTGGAACACTGAAGCTTTCTTT	CASSQDRGYWNTEAFF
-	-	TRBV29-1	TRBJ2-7	TGCAGCGTCGTCAGGGGGGTCCCTGGCGAGCAGTACTTC	CSVVRGVPGEQYF
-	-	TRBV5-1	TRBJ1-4	TGCGCCAGCAGGGAGTCCCCCGGGGAAAAACTGTTTTTT	CASRESPGEKLFF
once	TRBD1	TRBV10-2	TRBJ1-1	TGCGCCAGCAGCCGGACAGGGGCCAACACTGAAGCTTTCTTT	CASSRTGANTEAFF
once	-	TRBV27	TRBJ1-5	TGTGCCAGCAGTTTCACGGGGAGCGACCAGCCCCAGCATTTT	CASSFTGSDQPQHF
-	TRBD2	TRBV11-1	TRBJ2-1	TGTGCCAGCAGCTTAGTTGGCGGGACTAGCGGGAGATGGGGCTACAATGAGCAGTTCTTC	CASSLVGGTSGRWGYNEQFF
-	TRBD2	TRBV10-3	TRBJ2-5	TGTGCCATCAGTGTGGCGGCGGGAGGGTCGGAGACCCAGTACTTC	CAISVAAGGSETQYF
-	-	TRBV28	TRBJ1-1	TGTGCCAGCAGCTACAGGGTGCGCGCGAACACTGAAGCTTTCTTT	CASSYRVRANTEAFF
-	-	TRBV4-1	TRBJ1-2	TGCGCCAGCAGCCCAACCCCCAGGGCGAACTATGGCTACACCTTC	CASSPTPRANYGYTF
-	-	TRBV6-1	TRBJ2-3	TGTGCCAGCAGTGAACGTAGCGGAAGCACAGATACGCAGTATTTT	CASSERSGSTDTQYF
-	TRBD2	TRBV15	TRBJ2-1	TGTGCCACCAGCAGAGATGGAGCGGGAGGCCACAATGAGCAGTTCTTC	CATSRDGAGGHNEQFF
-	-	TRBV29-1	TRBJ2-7	TGCAGCGTCCTGGTCAGGGGAACGGGAGAGCAGTACTTC	CSVLVRGTGEQYF
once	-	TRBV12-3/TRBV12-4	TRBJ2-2	TGTGCCAGCAGGAAAGGGACATCGGGCACCGGGGAGCTGTTTTTT	CASRKGTSGTGELFF
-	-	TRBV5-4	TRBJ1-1	TGTGCCAGCAGCCAGGGGATATTGAACACTGAAGCTTTCTTT	CASSQGILNTEAFF
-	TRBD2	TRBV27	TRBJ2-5	TGTGCCAGCAGTACCAGACTAGCGCAAGAGACCCAGTACTTC	CASSTRLAQETQYF
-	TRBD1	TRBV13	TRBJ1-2	TGTGCCAGCAGCGGGACAGGGCAGGATGGCTACACCTTC	CASSGTGQDGYTF
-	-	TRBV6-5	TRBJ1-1	TGTGCCAGCAGCAACAGGGCCGCCTTCCAAGCTTTCTTT	CASSNRAAFQAFF
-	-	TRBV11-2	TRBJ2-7	TGTGCCAGCAGCTTAGTTACAGAGAGCTCCTACGAGCAGTACTTC	CASSLVTESSYEQYF
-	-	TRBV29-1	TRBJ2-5	TGCAGCGTCACCGGGTCCGCGGAGACCCAGTACTTC	CSVTGSAETQYF
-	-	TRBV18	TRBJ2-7	TGTGCCAGCTCACCACCGGACAGACCCTACGAGCAGTACTTC	CASSPPDRPYEQYF
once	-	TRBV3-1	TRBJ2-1	TGTGCCAGCAGAAGCGTACCCAATGAGCAGTTCTTC	CASRSVPNEQFF
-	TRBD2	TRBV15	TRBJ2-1	TGTGCCACCAGCAGAGATAGGGCGGGAGGGCAGGATGAGCAGTTCTTC	CATSRDRAGGQDEQFF
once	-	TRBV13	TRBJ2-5	TGTGCCAGCAGCTTAGGACGCGGGACCCAGTACTTC	CASSLGRGTQYF
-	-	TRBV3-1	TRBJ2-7	TGTGCCGCAGGGCCGAGCGGGTCCTCCTACGAGCAGTACTTC	CAAGPSGSSYEQYF
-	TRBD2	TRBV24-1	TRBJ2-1	TGTGCCACCAGTGGTCGCGGGAGAGAGGGAAATGAGCAGTTCTTC	CATSGRGREGNEQFF
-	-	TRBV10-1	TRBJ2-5	TGCGCCAGCAGTGAGTCTGGACCGGGAAGGGAGGAGACCCAGTACTTC	CASSESGPGREETQYF
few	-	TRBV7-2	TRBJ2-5	TGTGCCAGCAGTTTGCTAGGGGAGACCCAGTACTTC	CASSLLGETQYF